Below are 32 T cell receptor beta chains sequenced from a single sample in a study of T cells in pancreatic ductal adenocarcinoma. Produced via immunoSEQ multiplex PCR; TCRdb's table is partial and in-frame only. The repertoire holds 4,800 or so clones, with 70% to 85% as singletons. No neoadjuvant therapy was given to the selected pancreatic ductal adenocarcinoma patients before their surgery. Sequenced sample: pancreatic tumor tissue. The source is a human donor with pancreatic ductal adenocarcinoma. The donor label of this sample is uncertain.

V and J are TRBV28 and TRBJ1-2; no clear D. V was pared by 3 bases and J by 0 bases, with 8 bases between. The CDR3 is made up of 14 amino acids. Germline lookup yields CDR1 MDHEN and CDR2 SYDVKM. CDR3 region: CASSLGGSNYGYTF. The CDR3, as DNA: TGTGCCAGCAGTTTGGGTGGTTCTAACTATGGCTACACCTTC.

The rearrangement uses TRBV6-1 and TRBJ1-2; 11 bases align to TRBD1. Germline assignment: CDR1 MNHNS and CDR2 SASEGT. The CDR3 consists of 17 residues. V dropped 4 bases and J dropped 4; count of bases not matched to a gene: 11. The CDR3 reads CASSAFTSGTGGYGYTF. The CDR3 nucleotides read TGTGCCAGCAGTGCCTTTACCTCCGGGACAGGGGGCTATGGCTACACCTTC.

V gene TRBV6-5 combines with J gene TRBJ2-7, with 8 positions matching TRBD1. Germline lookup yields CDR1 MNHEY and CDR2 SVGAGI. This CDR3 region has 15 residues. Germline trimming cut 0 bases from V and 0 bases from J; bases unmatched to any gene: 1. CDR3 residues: CASSYSGQDSYEQYF. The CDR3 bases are TGTGCCAGCAGTTACTCGGGACAGGACTCCTACGAGCAGTACTTC.

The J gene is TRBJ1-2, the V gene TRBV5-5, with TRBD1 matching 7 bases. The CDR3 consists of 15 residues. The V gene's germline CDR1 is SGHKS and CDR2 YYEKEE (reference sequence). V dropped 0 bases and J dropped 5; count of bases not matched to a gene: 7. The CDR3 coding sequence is TGTGCCAGCAGCTTGGATTCCGGGACAGTTTATGGCTACACCTTC. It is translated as CASSLDSGTVYGYTF.

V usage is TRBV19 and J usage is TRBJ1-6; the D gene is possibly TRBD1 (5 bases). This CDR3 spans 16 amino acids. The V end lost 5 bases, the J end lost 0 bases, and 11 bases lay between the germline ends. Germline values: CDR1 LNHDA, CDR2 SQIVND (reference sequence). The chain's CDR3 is CASSRDRASYNSPLHF. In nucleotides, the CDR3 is TGTGCCAGTAGTCGTGACAGAGCCTCCTATAATTCACCCCTCCACTTT. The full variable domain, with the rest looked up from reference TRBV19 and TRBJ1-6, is DGGITQSPKYLFRKEGQNVTLSCEQNLNHDAMYWYRQDPGQGLRLIYYSQIVNDFQKGDIAEGYSVSREKKESFPLTVTSAQKNPTAFYLCASSRDRASYNSPLHFGNGTRLTVT.

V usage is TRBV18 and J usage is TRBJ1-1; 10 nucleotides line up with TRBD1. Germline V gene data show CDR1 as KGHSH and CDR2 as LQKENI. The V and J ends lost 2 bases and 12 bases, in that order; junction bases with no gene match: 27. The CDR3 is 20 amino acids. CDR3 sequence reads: CASSPNLIDRGRAGARVTFF. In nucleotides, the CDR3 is TGTGCCAGCTCACCAAATCTGATAGACAGGGGGCGCGCGGGGGCCCGTGTAACTTTCTTT.

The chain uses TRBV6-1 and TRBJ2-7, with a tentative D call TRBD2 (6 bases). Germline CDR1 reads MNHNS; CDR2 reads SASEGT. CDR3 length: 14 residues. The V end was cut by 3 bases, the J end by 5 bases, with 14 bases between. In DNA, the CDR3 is TGTGCCAGCAGTGAGAGGGACTGGGACGACGAGCAGTACTTC. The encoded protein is CASSERDWDDEQYF.

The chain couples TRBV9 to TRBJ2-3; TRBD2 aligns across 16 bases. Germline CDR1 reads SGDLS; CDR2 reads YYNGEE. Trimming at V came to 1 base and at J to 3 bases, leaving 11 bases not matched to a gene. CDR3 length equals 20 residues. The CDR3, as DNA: TGTGCCAGCAGCGTAACGTCCGGGACTAGCGGGGGGGCAAGGACAGATACGCAGTATTTT. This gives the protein CASSVTSGTSGGARTDTQYF.

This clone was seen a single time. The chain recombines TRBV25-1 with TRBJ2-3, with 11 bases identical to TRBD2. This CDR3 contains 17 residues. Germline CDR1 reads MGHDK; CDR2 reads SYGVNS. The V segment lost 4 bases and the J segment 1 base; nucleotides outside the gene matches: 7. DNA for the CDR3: TGTGCCAGCAGTGTTCCCGGGACTAGCGGACGCACAGATACGCAGTATTTT. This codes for CASSVPGTSGRTDTQYF.

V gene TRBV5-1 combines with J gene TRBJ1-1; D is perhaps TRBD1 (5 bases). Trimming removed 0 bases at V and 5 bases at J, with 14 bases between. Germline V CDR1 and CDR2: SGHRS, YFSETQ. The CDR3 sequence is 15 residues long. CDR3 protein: CASSLDLGRSTEAFF. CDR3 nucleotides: TGCGCCAGCAGCTTGGATCTGGGGCGAAGTACTGAAGCTTTCTTT.

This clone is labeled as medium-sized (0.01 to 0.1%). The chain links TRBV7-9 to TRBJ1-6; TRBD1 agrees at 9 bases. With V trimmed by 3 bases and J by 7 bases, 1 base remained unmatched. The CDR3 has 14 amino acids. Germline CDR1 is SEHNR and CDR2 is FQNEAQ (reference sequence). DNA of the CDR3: TGTGCCAGCAGCTTGGGGACAGGGAATTCACCCCTCCACTTT. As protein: CASSLGTGNSPLHF.

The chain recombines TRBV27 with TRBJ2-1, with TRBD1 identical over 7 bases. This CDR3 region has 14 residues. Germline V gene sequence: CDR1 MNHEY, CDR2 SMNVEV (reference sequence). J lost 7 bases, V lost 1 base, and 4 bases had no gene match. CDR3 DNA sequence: TGTGCCAGCAGTTTATGGGACAGATTAAATGAGCAGTTCTTC. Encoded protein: CASSLWDRLNEQFF.

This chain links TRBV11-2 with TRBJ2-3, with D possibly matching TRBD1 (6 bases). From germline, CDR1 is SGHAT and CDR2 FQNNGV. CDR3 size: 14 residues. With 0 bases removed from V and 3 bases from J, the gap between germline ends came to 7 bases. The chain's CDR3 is CASSLEGTTDTQYF. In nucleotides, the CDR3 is TGTGCCAGCAGCTTAGAGGGGACAACAGATACGCAGTATTTT.

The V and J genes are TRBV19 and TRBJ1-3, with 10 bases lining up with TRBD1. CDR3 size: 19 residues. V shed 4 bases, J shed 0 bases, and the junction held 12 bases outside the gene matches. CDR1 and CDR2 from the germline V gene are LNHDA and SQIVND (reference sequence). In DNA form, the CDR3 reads TGTGCCAGTAGTAGTGTGTGGGGACAGGGGATTAGCTCTGGAAACACCATATATTTT. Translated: CASSSVWGQGISSGNTIYF.

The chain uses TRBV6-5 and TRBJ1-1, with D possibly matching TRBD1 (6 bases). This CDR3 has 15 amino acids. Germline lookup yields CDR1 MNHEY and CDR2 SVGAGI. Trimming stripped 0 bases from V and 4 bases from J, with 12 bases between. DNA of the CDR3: TGTGCCAGCAGTTACTCGGGGAGGGGGGGCACTGAAGCTTTCTTT. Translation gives CASSYSGRGGTEAFF.

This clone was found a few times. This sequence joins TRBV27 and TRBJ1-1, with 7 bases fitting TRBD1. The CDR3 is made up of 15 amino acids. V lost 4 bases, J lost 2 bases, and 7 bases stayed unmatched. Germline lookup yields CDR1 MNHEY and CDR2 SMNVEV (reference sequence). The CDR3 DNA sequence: TGTGCCAGCAGTTCTCCCAGGACAGGAAACACTGAAGCTTTCTTT. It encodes CASSSPRTGNTEAFF.

CDR3: CASSGGWAGYNEQFF. CDR3 nucleotides: TGTGCCAGCAGTGGGGGGTGGGCGGGCTACAATGAGCAGTTCTTC. The chain recombines TRBV6-1 with TRBJ2-1; the D call may be TRBD1 or TRBD2 (5 bases each). Germline V CDR1 and CDR2: MNHNS, SASEGT. V dropped 4 bases and J dropped 3 bases, with 13 bases sitting between them. The CDR3 consists of 15 residues.

The CDR3 nucleotides are TGTGCCAGCAGCCCGGGGTCATACAATGAGCAGTTCTTC. Its protein product is CASSPGSYNEQFF. This chain connects TRBV7-2 to TRBJ2-1; possible D gene TRBD2, 5 bases. With 5 bases removed from V and 4 bases from J, the gap between germline ends came to 9 bases. This CDR3 comprises 13 residues. Germline V lookup: CDR1 SGHTA, CDR2 FQGNSA.

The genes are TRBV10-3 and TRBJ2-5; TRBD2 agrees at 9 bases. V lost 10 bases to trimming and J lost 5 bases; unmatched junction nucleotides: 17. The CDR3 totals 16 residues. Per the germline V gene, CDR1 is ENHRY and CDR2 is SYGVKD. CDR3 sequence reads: CATRVGAGGLEETQYF. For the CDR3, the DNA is TGTGCCACGAGGGTTGGGGCGGGGGGGCTAGAGGAGACCCAGTACTTC.

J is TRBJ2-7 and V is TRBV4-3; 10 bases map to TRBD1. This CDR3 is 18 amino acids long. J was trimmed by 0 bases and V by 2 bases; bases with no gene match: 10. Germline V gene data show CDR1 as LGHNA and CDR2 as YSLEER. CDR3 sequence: CASSQTTWDRGRSYEQYF. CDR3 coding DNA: TGCGCCAGCAGCCAAACTACTTGGGACAGGGGCCGCTCCTACGAGCAGTACTTC.

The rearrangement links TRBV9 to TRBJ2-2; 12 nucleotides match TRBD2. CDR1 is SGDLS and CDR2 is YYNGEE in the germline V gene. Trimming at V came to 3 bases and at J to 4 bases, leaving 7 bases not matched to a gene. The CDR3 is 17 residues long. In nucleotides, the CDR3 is TGTGCCAGCAGCGCCGGGACTAGCGGGCTGGTCACCGGGGAGCTGTTTTTT. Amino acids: CASSAGTSGLVTGELFF.

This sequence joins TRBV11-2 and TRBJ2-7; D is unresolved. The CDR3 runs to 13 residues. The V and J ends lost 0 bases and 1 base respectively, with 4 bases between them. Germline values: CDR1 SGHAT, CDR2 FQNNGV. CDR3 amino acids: CASSLDVSYEQYF. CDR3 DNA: TGTGCCAGCAGCTTAGATGTTTCCTACGAGCAGTACTTC.

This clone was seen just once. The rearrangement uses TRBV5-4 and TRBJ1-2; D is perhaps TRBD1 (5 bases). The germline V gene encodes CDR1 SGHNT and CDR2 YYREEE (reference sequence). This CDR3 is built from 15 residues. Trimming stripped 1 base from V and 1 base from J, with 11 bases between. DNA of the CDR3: TGTGCCAGCAGCTTGAGAGGGGCCGTTAACTATGGCTACACCTTC. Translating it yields CASSLRGAVNYGYTF.

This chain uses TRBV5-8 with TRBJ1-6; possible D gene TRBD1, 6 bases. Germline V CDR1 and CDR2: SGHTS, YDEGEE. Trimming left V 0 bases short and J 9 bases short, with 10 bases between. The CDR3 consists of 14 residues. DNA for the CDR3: TGTGCCAGCAGCTTGGAAGGGGGAGGTTCACCCCTCCACTTT. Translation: CASSLEGGGSPLHF.

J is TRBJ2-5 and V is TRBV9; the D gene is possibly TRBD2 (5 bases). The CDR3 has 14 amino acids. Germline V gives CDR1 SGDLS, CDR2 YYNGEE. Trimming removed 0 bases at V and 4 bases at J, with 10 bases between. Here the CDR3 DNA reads TGTGCCAGCAGCGTAGGCATCGCGGGAGAGACCCAGTACTTC. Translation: CASSVGIAGETQYF.

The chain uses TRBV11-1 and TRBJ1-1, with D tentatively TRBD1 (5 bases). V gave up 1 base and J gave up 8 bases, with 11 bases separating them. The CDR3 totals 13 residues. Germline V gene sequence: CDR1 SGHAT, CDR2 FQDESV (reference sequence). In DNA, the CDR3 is TGTGCCAGCAGCTTAGGGGACGGCGTCGAAGCTTTCTTT. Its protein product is CASSLGDGVEAFF. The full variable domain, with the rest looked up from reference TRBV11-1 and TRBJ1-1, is EAEVAQSPRYKITEKSQAVAFWCDPISGHATLYWYRQILGQGPELLVQFQDESVVDDSQLPKDRFSAERLKGVDSTLKIQPAELGDSAMYLCASSLGDGVEAFFGQGTRLTVV.

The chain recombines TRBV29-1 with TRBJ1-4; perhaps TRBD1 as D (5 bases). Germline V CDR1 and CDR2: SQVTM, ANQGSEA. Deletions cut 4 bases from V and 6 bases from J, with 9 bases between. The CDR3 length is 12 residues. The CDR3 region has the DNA TGCAGCGTTGCGGGGGGGGATGAAAAACTGTTTTTT. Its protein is CSVAGGDEKLFF.

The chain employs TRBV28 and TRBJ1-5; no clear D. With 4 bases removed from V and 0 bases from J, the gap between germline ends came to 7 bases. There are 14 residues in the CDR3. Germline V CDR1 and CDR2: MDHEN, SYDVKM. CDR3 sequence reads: CASSYGYSNQPQHF. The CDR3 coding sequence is TGTGCCAGCAGTTACGGCTATAGCAATCAGCCCCAGCATTTT. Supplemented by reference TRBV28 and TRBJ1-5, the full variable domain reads DVKVTQSSRYLVKRTGEKVFLECVQDMDHENMFWYRQDPGLGLRLIYFSYDVKMKEKGDIPEGYSVSREKKERFSLILESASTNQTSMYLCASSYGYSNQPQHFGDGTRLSIL.

The CDR3 DNA is TGTGCCAGCTCACCGATTTCAGGACAGGGGATCCCCTATGGCTACACCTTC. Protein: CASSPISGQGIPYGYTF. The chain carries TRBV18 and TRBJ1-2, with 9 bases matching TRBD1. CDR1 and CDR2 (germline): KGHSH, LQKENI. Germline trimming cut 3 bases from V and 4 bases from J; bases unmatched to any gene: 12. The CDR3 is 17 residues long.

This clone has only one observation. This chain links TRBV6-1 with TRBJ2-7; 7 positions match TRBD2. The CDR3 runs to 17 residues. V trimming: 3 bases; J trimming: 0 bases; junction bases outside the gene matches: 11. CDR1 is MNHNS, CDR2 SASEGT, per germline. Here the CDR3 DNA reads TGTGCCAGCAGTGAGAGTCCCCTTTGGGGGGGCTCCTACGAGCAGTACTTC. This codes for CASSESPLWGGSYEQYF.

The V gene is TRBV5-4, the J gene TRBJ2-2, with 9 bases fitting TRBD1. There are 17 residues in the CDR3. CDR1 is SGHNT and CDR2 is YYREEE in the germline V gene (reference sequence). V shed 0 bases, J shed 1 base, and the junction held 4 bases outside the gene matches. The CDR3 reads CASSLDRGRGNTGELFF. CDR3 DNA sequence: TGTGCCAGCAGCTTGGACAGGGGGCGCGGGAACACCGGGGAGCTGTTTTTT. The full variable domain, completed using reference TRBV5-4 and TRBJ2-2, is ETGVTQSPTHLIKTRGQQVTLRCSSQSGHNTVSWYQQALGQGPQFIFQYYREEENGRGNFPPRFSGLQFPNYSSELNVNALELDDSALYLCASSLDRGRGNTGELFFGEGSRLTVL.

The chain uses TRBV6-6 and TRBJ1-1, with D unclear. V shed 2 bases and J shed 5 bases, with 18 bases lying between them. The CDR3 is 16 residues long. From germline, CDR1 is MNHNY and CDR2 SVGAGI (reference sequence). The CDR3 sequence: CASSYPTAIRRTEAFF. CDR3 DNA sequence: TGTGCCAGCAGTTACCCTACGGCCATTAGAAGGACTGAAGCTTTCTTT.